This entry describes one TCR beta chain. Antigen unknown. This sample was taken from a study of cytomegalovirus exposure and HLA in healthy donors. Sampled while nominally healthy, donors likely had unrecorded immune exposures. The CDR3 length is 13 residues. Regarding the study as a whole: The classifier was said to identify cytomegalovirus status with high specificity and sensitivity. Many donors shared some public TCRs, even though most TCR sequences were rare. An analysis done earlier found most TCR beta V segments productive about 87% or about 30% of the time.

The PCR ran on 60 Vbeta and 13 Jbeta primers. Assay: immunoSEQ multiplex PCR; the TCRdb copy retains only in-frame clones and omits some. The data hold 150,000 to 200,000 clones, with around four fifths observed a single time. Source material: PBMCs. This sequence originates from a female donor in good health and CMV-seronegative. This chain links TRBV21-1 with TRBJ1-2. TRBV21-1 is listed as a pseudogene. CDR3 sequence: CASARSTGDGYTF. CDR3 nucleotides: TGTGCCAGCGCCCGGAGCACCGGCGATGGCTACACCTTC.